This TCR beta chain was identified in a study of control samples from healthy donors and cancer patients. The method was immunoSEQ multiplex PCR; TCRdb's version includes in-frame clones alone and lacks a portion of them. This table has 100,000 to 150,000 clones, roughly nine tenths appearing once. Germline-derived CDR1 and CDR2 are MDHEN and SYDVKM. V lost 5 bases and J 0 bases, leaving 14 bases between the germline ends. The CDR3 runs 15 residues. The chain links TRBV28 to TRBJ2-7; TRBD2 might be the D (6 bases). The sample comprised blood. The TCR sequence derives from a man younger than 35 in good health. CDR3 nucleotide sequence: TGTGCCAGCAGTCTAGCTAGCGTCGCCTCCTACGAGCAGTACTTC. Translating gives CASSLASVASYEQYF. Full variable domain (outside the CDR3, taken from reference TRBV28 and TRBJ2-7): DVKVTQSSRYLVKRTGEKVFLECVQDMDHENMFWYRQDPGLGLRLIYFSYDVKMKEKGDIPEGYSVSREKKERFSLILESASTNQTSMYLCASSLASVASYEQYFGPGTRLTVT.